One and the same sample provided the 24 T cell receptor beta chains below, sequenced in a study of response to subunit inactivated influenza vaccine. TCRdb fed the RT-PCR reads into MiXCR, producing one record per CDR3 protein. The sample includes hundreds of thousands of distinct CDR3 sequences, about a fifth of them seen just once. The sample was PBMCs from blood, taken approximately 22 months after vaccination. All receptors derive from a man aged 50 to 69 who received an inactivated influenza vaccine.

This clonotype occurred a few times. J is TRBJ2-1 and V is TRBV12-3 or TRBV12-4; D is possibly TRBD1 (5 bases). This CDR3 region has 15 residues. V was trimmed by 4 bases and J by 1 base, leaving 11 bases between them. The CDR3 spells CASSSRTPSYNEQFF. The CDR3 DNA follows: TGTGCCAGCAGTTCGAGGACACCTTCCTACAATGAGCAGTTCTTC.

V is TRBV27 and J is TRBJ2-1, with 11 bases that match TRBD2. Germline V gene data show CDR1 as MNHEY and CDR2 as SMNVEV (reference sequence). This CDR3 region has 16 residues. J was trimmed by 5 bases and V by 5 bases; bases with no gene match: 8. This chain's CDR3 is CASSLLAGGFHNEQFF. CDR3 coding DNA: TGTGCCAGCAGTCTGCTAGCGGGAGGTTTTCACAATGAGCAGTTCTTC.

The J gene is TRBJ1-6, the V gene TRBV6-1, with D maybe TRBD1 (6 bases). The germline CDR1 and CDR2 sequences are MNHNS and SASEGT. CDR3 size: 15 residues. Trimming pared 6 bases from V and 8 bases from J, leaving 17 bases between. Here the CDR3 DNA reads TGTGCCAGCAGGGATCGTAGGGGGGCTTATTCACCCCTCCACTTT. This gives the protein CASRDRRGAYSPLHF.

Only a few counts were recorded for this clonotype. The gene calls are TRBV29-1 and TRBJ2-3; TRBD2 matches at 10 bases. Per germline, CDR1 SQVTM and CDR2 ANQGSEA. This CDR3 comprises 14 residues. J was trimmed by 5 bases and V by 7 bases; bases with no gene match: 9. CDR3 sequence: CSAGASGSLDTQYF. The CDR3, as DNA: TGCAGCGCCGGGGCTAGCGGGAGTTTAGATACGCAGTATTTT.

This clonotype occurred a few times. CDR3 amino acids: CASSPGTPETQYF. The DNA for the CDR3 is TGTGCCAGCAGTCCGGGGACCCCGGAGACCCAGTACTTC. J is TRBJ2-5 and V is TRBV12-3 or TRBV12-4; perhaps D is TRBD1 or TRBD2 (5 bases each). The germline V and J ends were trimmed by 5 bases and 5 bases, with 12 bases remaining between them. The CDR3 is made up of 13 amino acids.

V usage is TRBV2 and J usage is TRBJ1-5; 11 nucleotides line up with TRBD1. CDR3 length equals 19 residues. Germline CDR1 reads SNHLY; CDR2 reads FYNNEI. With V trimmed by 3 bases and J by 1 base, 11 bases remained unmatched. The CDR3 region has the DNA TGTGCCAGCAGTGACCTAAGGACAGGGGGCGGGCTGAGCAATCAGCCCCAGCATTTT. This codes for CASSDLRTGGGLSNQPQHF. The full variable domain, its missing parts supplied by reference TRBV2 and TRBJ1-5, is EPEVTQTPSHQVTQMGQEVILRCVPISNHLYFYWYRQILGQKVEFLVSFYNNEISEKSEIFDDQFSVERPDGSNFTLKIRSTKLEDSAMYFCASSDLRTGGGLSNQPQHFGDGTRLSIL.

This clonotype turned up a few times. The V call is TRBV20-1, the J call TRBJ2-1, with D perhaps TRBD2 (6 bases). The CDR3 is 15 residues long. CDR1 DFQATT and CDR2 SNEGSKA come from the germline V gene (reference sequence). V was shortened by 3 bases and J by 4 bases, with 16 bases between the two germline ends. The CDR3 region has the DNA TGCAGTGCTAGGCGGGGCAGAGCAAATTACAATGAGCAGTTCTTC. Translating gives CSARRGRANYNEQFF.

This clonotype was detected a few times. The chain recombines TRBV11-2 with TRBJ1-6, with D perhaps matching TRBD1 (5 bases). CDR1 is SGHAT and CDR2 is FQNNGV in the germline V gene. This CDR3 is 17 amino acids long. V lost 4 bases to trimming and J lost 7 bases, with 20 bases between them. The CDR3 reads CASSSPRAGARNSPLHF. The DNA of the CDR3 is TGTGCCAGCAGCTCCCCCAGGGCCGGCGCTAGGAATTCACCCCTCCACTTT.

The chain is built from TRBV9 and TRBJ1-1; 8 bases are shared with TRBD1. Trimming at V came to 1 base and at J to 1 base, leaving 3 bases not matched to a gene. The CDR3 totals 15 residues. Germline V CDR1 and CDR2: SGDLS, YYNGEE. CDR3 amino acids: CASSVYGTGNTEAFF. CDR3 nucleotide sequence: TGTGCCAGCAGCGTATACGGGACAGGGAACACTGAAGCTTTCTTT.

The CDR3 coding sequence is TGTGCCAGCAGTTATCAAAGGGAGGGGGTGCGCTATGGCTACACCTTC. It is translated as CASSYQREGVRYGYTF. The chain has TRBV6-5 and TRBJ1-2, with D possibly being TRBD1 (6 bases). V was cut by 3 bases and J by 4 bases, with 18 bases left in between. CDR1 and CDR2 (germline): MNHEY, SVGAGI. This CDR3 contains 16 residues.

In its sample, this clonotype was seen a few times. The V and J genes are TRBV19 and TRBJ1-5; D gene ambiguous. The CDR3 sequence is 15 residues long. Trimming left V 3 bases short and J 1 base short, with 10 bases between. In germline, CDR1 is LNHDA, CDR2 SQIVND (reference sequence). As DNA, the CDR3 is TGTGCCAGTAGTATTTACGGACGGAGCAATCAGCCCCAGCATTTT. Translating gives CASSIYGRSNQPQHF.

The chain employs TRBV6-1 and TRBJ2-1, with 7 bases fitting TRBD1. V shed 7 bases and J 0 bases; nucleotides not matched to a gene: 3. Germline V gene sequence: CDR1 MNHNS, CDR2 SASEGT. This CDR3 comprises 14 residues. The CDR3 spells CASKGASSYNEQFF. Written as DNA, the CDR3 is TGTGCCAGCAAGGGGGCTAGCTCCTACAATGAGCAGTTCTTC.

This clonotype occurred a few times. The chain recombines TRBV18 with TRBJ2-5; 9 bases line up with TRBD1. Per the germline V gene, CDR1 is KGHSH and CDR2 is LQKENI. The V segment lost 3 bases and the J segment 4 bases; nucleotides outside the gene matches: 6. The length of the CDR3 is 15 residues. The CDR3 spells CASSPTGGAGETQYF. The CDR3 DNA is TGTGCCAGCTCACCTACAGGGGGCGCGGGAGAGACCCAGTACTTC.

This clonotype was seen more than once but under ten times. J is TRBJ1-3 and V is TRBV18; no reliable D call. The V gene lost 0 bases and the J gene lost 0 bases, with 12 bases spanning the gap. The CDR3 covers 17 residues. The V gene's germline CDR1 is KGHSH and CDR2 LQKENI. The CDR3 DNA reads TGTGCCAGCTCACCACCGCCGGGGAGATACTCTGGAAACACCATATATTTT. It specifies CASSPPPGRYSGNTIYF. The full variable domain, in which reference TRBV18 and TRBJ1-3 provide the parts outside the CDR3, is NAGVMQNPRHLVRRRGQEARLRCSPMKGHSHVYWYRQLPEEGLKFMVYLQKENIIDESGMPKERFSAEFPKEGPSILRIQQVVRGDSAAYFCASSPPPGRYSGNTIYFGEGSWLTVV.

This clonotype came up a few times. The chain uses TRBV12-3 or TRBV12-4 and TRBJ1-6; D perhaps matches TRBD1 (6 bases). The CDR3 contains 15 residues. V lost 5 bases, J lost 9 bases, and 17 bases lay in between. CDR3 DNA: TGTGCCAGCAGTCCTACGAACAGGGTCGGTTCACCCCTCCACTTT. Protein sequence: CASSPTNRVGSPLHF.

This clonotype was detected ten times or more. This chain joins TRBV11-2 and TRBJ1-2; D may be TRBD1 (5 bases). Germline V gene data show CDR1 as SGHAT and CDR2 as FQNNGV. The CDR3 covers 14 residues. Deletions cut 5 bases from V and 2 bases from J, with 12 bases between. The CDR3 DNA reads TGTGCCAGCAGCGCGACCCGGGGGAACTATGGCTACACCTTC. Amino acid sequence: CASSATRGNYGYTF.

This chain links TRBV28 with TRBJ1-2; D remains ambiguous. CDR3 size: 15 residues. Trimming cost V 2 bases and J 6 bases, with 16 bases left between them. Germline loops: CDR1 MDHEN, CDR2 SYDVKM. The chain's CDR3 is CASSLPPGWVDGYTF. The CDR3 DNA reads as TGTGCCAGCAGTTTACCCCCGGGGTGGGTTGATGGCTACACCTTC.

This clonotype occurred a few times. The chain employs TRBV29-1 and TRBJ1-2; 7 bases are a match to TRBD1. V was clipped by 6 bases and J by 7 bases; unmatched bases: 11. The CDR3 runs to 13 residues. Germline V lookup: CDR1 SQVTM, CDR2 ANQGSEA. CDR3 sequence: CSVREGAWSGYTF. The CDR3 nucleotides read TGCAGCGTCCGCGAGGGGGCGTGGAGTGGCTACACCTTC.

The chain links TRBV12-3 or TRBV12-4 to TRBJ1-5, with a possible D match to TRBD1 (6 bases). V was shortened by 2 bases and J by 3 bases, with 17 bases between the two germline ends. The CDR3 is made up of 17 amino acids. The CDR3 region is CASSLKGGGSNNQPQHF. The CDR3 region has the DNA TGTGCCAGCAGTTTAAAAGGGGGGGGATCGAACAATCAGCCCCAGCATTTT.

The chain has TRBV11-2 and TRBJ2-2; 11 positions match TRBD2. Germline lookup yields CDR1 SGHAT and CDR2 FQNNGV. There are 19 residues in the CDR3. V lost 1 base and J lost 0; bases outside the gene matches: 7. CDR3 in DNA: TGTGCCAGCAGCTTAGGAGGACCGGGACTAGCGGCGAACACCGGGGAGCTGTTTTTT. Amino acid sequence: CASSLGGPGLAANTGELFF. The variable domain in full, with the rest retrieved from reference TRBV11-2 and TRBJ2-2, is EAGVAQSPRYKIIEKRQSVAFWCNPISGHATLYWYQQILGQGPKLLIQFQNNGVVDDSQLPKDRFSAERLKGVDSTLKIQPAKLEDSAVYLCASSLGGPGLAANTGELFFGEGSRLTVL.

V usage is TRBV27 and J usage is TRBJ1-5; TRBD1 matches 11 bases. Germline-derived CDR1 and CDR2 are MNHEY and SMNVEV (reference sequence). The CDR3 extends over 14 amino acids. The ends lost 8 bases at V and 6 bases at J; junction bases unmatched: 6. CDR3 nucleotides: TGTGCCAGCGGGTGGGGACAGGGGGGTCAGCCCCAGCATTTT. It is translated as CASGWGQGGQPQHF.

To note about this clonotype: Its ends do not fully match the called genes, so a read error is possible. The chain links TRBV3-1 to TRBJ2-1; 11 positions match TRBD2. CDR1 is LGHDT and CDR2 is YNNKEL in the germline V gene (reference sequence). This CDR3 is built from 16 residues. In DNA form, the CDR3 reads TGTGCCAGCAGCCAAGATAGCGGGAGGGCCCTCAATGAGCAGTCCTTC. Protein sequence: CASSQDSGRALNEQSF.

The chain is built from TRBV18 and TRBJ1-1; TRBD1 matches 8 bases. The CDR3 spans 12 residues. Trimming at V came to 3 bases and at J to 9 bases, leaving 3 bases not matched to a gene. Germline assignment: CDR1 KGHSH and CDR2 LQKENI. The CDR3 here is CASSPGQGQAFF. The CDR3 DNA follows: TGTGCCAGCTCACCCGGACAGGGCCAAGCTTTCTTT.

The V and J genes are TRBV19 and TRBJ2-2, with 8 bases matching TRBD2. Germline-derived CDR1 and CDR2 are LNHDA and SQIVND (reference sequence). This CDR3 comprises 17 residues. Trimming cost V 8 bases and J 0 bases; bases outside gene matches: 11. In nucleotides, the CDR3 is TGTGCCAGTGCAGGTTGGGGCGGGGGGTCGAACACCGGGGAGCTGTTTTTT. Its protein product is CASAGWGGGSNTGELFF.